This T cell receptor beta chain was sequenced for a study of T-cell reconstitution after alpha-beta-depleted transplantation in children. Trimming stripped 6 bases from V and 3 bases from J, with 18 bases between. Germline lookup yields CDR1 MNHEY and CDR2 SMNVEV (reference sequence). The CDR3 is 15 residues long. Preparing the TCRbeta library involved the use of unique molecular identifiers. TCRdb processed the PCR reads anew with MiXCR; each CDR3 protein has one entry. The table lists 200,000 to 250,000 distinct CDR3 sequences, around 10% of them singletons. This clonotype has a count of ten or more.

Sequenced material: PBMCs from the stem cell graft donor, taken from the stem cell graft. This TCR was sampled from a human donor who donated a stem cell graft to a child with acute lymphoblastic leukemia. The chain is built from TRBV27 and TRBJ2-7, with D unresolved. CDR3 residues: CASSGNPVGLYEQYF. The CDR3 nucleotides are TGTGCCAGCAGCGGTAACCCAGTTGGGCTCTACGAGCAGTACTTC.